One sample yielded the 8 T cell receptor beta chains listed below, sequenced in a study of blood T cell repertoires in COVID-19. The data were produced by immunoSEQ multiplex PCR, yet TCRdb's version contains in-frame clones alone and is incomplete. The repertoire holds under 100,000 clones, 70% to 90% seen once, with under 3.5% in the top ten. Sequenced: peripheral blood. These receptors came from a woman older than 75 with COVID-19, enrolled during active disease.

V is TRBV7-2 and J is TRBJ2-7; 11 nucleotides align to TRBD2. The CDR3 is 17 amino acids. Germline lookup yields CDR1 SGHTA and CDR2 FQGNSA. V was pared by 5 bases and J by 3 bases, with 12 bases of the junction left unmatched. CDR3 bases: TGTGCCAGCAGCATGCGGGTAGCGGGAGGGTTCTTCTACGAGCAGTACTTC. Its protein product is CASSMRVAGGFFYEQYF.

The J gene is TRBJ1-2, the V gene TRBV2, with a possible D match to TRBD1 (6 bases). Germline lookup yields CDR1 SNHLY and CDR2 FYNNEI. This CDR3 comprises 14 residues. The V and J ends lost 9 bases and 7 bases respectively, with 21 bases between them. This CDR3 is CARKQGFGGPGYTF. The CDR3 nucleotides read TGTGCCAGAAAGCAGGGGTTCGGGGGGCCTGGCTACACCTTC.

The chain links TRBV6-2 or TRBV6-3 to TRBJ2-4; 12 bases match TRBD2. CDR3 size: 18 residues. The germline V gene has CDR1 MNHEY and CDR2 SVGEGT. Trimming took 0 bases from V and 0 from J; bases not matched to a gene: 3. For the CDR3, the DNA is TGTGCCAGCAGTTACTCAGGACTAGCGGGATTAGCCAAAAACATTCAGTACTTC. Its translation is CASSYSGLAGLAKNIQYF.

The chain combines TRBV24-1 with TRBJ2-5, with 7 nucleotides matching TRBD1. The J segment lost 5 bases and the V segment lost 7 bases, leaving 3 bases of the junction unmatched. Germline V gene data show CDR1 as KGHDR and CDR2 as SFDVKD. The CDR3 length is 12 residues. The CDR3 DNA sequence: TGTGCCACCAGAGGCAGGGGGGAGACCCAGTACTTC. Translating it yields CATRGRGETQYF.

The rearrangement uses TRBV7-3 and TRBJ2-1; 8 bases are a match to TRBD2. The CDR3 is 16 amino acids. Germline V gives CDR1 SGHTA, CDR2 FQGTGA. V dropped 5 bases and J dropped 8; count of bases not matched to a gene: 14. CDR3 nucleotides: TGTGCCAGCAGCCCCTCCTTGTTAGCGGGAAGCCATGAGCAGTTCTTC. Translation: CASSPSLLAGSHEQFF.

V gene TRBV30 combines with J gene TRBJ1-2, with 11 bases matching TRBD1. V lost 4 bases to trimming and J lost 5 bases; unmatched junction nucleotides: 6. The CDR3 sequence is 14 residues long. Germline V gene data show CDR1 as GTSNPN and CDR2 as SVGIG (reference sequence). The DNA for the CDR3 is TGTGCCTGGACCGGACAGGGGGCCAAATATGGCTACACCTTC. It is translated as CAWTGQGAKYGYTF.

The CDR3: CASTLRDRAFYEQYF. CDR3 sequence (DNA): TGTGCCAGCACCCTCAGGGACAGGGCCTTCTACGAGCAGTACTTC. The chain links TRBV11-2 to TRBJ2-7, with 9 positions matching TRBD1. The CDR3 loop spans 15 amino acids. The germline V gene has CDR1 SGHAT and CDR2 FQNNGV. V was pared by 7 bases and J by 3 bases, with 10 bases of the junction left unmatched.

CDR3 in DNA: TGTGCCAGTAGTATTTCCCGGGACATCAACTATGGCTACACCTTC. Its protein is CASSISRDINYGYTF. This rearrangement joins TRBV19 to TRBJ1-2; D may be TRBD1 (6 bases). The germline CDR1 and CDR2 sequences are LNHDA and SQIVND (reference sequence). Trimming took 3 bases from V and 2 from J, leaving 13 bases between them. This CDR3 is 15 amino acids long.